The 28 T cell receptor beta chains below come from one sample, sequenced in a study of blood T cell repertoires in COVID-19. The method was immunoSEQ multiplex PCR; TCRdb's version includes in-frame clones alone and lacks a portion of them. The sample lists approximately 180,000 clones; approximately 83% were seen once. Sequencing was carried out using peripheral blood. The receptors derive from a woman aged 40-49 years with COVID-19, enrolled during active disease.

The chain carries TRBV9 and TRBJ1-2; tentatively, D is TRBD1 (5 bases). The V and J ends lost 6 bases and 6 bases respectively, with 18 bases between them. Germline lookup yields CDR1 SGDLS and CDR2 YYNGEE. This CDR3 comprises 14 residues. CDR3 nucleotides: TGTGCCAGCATCCAAAGGGGCGCGACCGATGGCTACACCTTC. This encodes CASIQRGATDGYTF.

The V call is TRBV3-1 (or the pseudogene TRBV3-2), the J call TRBJ1-1; D gene uncertain. CDR3 length equals 14 residues. From germline, CDR1 is LGHDT and CDR2 YNNKEL (reference sequence). V dropped 2 bases and J dropped 1 base, with 8 bases sitting between them. The CDR3 region is CASSQQASNTEAFF. CDR3 DNA: TGTGCCAGCAGCCAACAGGCATCGAACACTGAAGCTTTCTTT.

The gene calls are TRBV6-5 and TRBJ1-6, with D possibly matching TRBD1 (5 bases). V gave up 4 bases and J gave up 10 bases, with 17 bases separating them. From germline, CDR1 is MNHEY and CDR2 SVGAGI. The CDR3 is 15 amino acids. In nucleotides, the CDR3 is TGTGCCAGCAGTTTGGGGCAGGGTTTTCGATCACCCCTCCACTTT. Translation gives CASSLGQGFRSPLHF.

The chain carries TRBV6-5 and TRBJ2-7; 9 positions match TRBD1. CDR1 is MNHEY, CDR2 SVGAGI, per germline. The length of the CDR3 is 14 residues. V shed 5 bases and J 3 bases; nucleotides not matched to a gene: 5. Here the CDR3 reads CASSLRDRDYEQYF. In DNA form, the CDR3 reads TGTGCCAGCAGTCTCCGGGACAGGGACTACGAGCAGTACTTC.

The V call is TRBV10-2, the J call TRBJ2-7; 8 bases agree with TRBD2. Germline CDR1 WSHSY, CDR2 SAAADI. V lost 2 bases and J lost 2; bases outside the gene matches: 5. The CDR3 has 15 residues. The CDR3 sequence: CASSEVIAGTYEQYF. For the CDR3, the DNA is TGCGCCAGCAGTGAGGTAATAGCGGGAACCTACGAGCAGTACTTC.

This chain connects TRBV3-1 (or the pseudogene TRBV3-2) to TRBJ2-2, with a possible D match to TRBD1 (6 bases). Germline V lookup: CDR1 LGHDT, CDR2 YNNKEL (reference sequence). Trimming removed 2 bases at V and 4 bases at J, with 14 bases between. The CDR3 contains 16 residues. This chain's CDR3 is CASSQRTGSGTGELFF. The CDR3 DNA follows: TGTGCCAGCAGCCAACGCACAGGGAGTGGCACCGGGGAGCTGTTTTTT.

The chain couples TRBV18 to TRBJ1-1; a weak D match, TRBD1 (6 bases). The CDR3 spans 12 residues. Germline CDR1 reads KGHSH; CDR2 reads LQKENI. The V and J ends lost 3 bases and 7 bases respectively, with 9 bases between them. The CDR3 sequence is CASSPDSYEAFF. As DNA, the CDR3 is TGTGCCAGCTCACCGGACAGTTATGAAGCTTTCTTT.

This clone was seen only a few times. The chain is built from TRBV15 and TRBJ2-5; 10 bases align to TRBD1. The CDR3 sequence is 17 residues long. V shed 1 base, J shed 5 bases, and the junction held 10 bases outside the gene matches. Germline V lookup: CDR1 LNHNV, CDR2 YYDKDF (reference sequence). The CDR3 nucleotides are TGTGCCACCAGCAGAGCCCCTCGACAGGGGGCCGGGGAGACCCAGTACTTC. It translates to CATSRAPRQGAGETQYF.

This clone is a singleton in its sample. This chain links TRBV12-3 or TRBV12-4 with TRBJ1-5; D unresolved. This CDR3 comprises 13 residues. Trimming shortened V by 7 bases and J by 7 bases, and 14 bases separated the two germline ends. The CDR3 is CASTAMESQPQHF. Here the CDR3 DNA reads TGTGCCAGCACCGCGATGGAGTCCCAGCCCCAGCATTTT.

The rearrangement links TRBV20-1 to TRBJ2-7; TRBD2 agrees at 10 bases. J was trimmed by 2 bases and V by 3 bases; bases with no gene match: 4. There are 14 residues in the CDR3. CDR1 DFQATT and CDR2 SNEGSKA come from the germline V gene (reference sequence). The CDR3 nucleotides are TGCAGTGCTAGTCCCACTAGCGGGGCCTACGAGCAGTACTTC. It is translated as CSASPTSGAYEQYF.

This sequence joins TRBV3-1 (or the pseudogene TRBV3-2) and TRBJ1-5, with no clear D. Trimming removed 4 bases from V and 6 bases from J, with 7 bases in between. CDR1 is LGHDT and CDR2 is YNNKEL in the germline V gene (reference sequence). CDR3 length equals 12 residues. The CDR3 region has the DNA TGTGCCAGCAGCCGAGCGGGTCAGCCCCAGCATTTT. The encoded protein is CASSRAGQPQHF.

This rearrangement joins TRBV28 to TRBJ2-5; the D gene is possibly TRBD2 (6 bases). Per the germline V gene, CDR1 is MDHEN and CDR2 is SYDVKM. The V end lost 3 bases, the J end lost 4 bases, and 12 bases lay between the germline ends. The CDR3 loop spans 14 amino acids. The CDR3 loop is CASSLFRGGETQYF. CDR3 nucleotides: TGTGCCAGCAGTTTGTTCCGGGGAGGAGAGACCCAGTACTTC.

The chain's CDR3 is CASSERGTKQYF. The CDR3 region has the DNA TGTGCCAGCAGTGAAAGGGGGACAAAGCAGTATTTT. The rearrangement links TRBV6-1 to TRBJ2-3; tentative D call: TRBD1 (6 bases). The CDR3 consists of 12 residues. Looked up from germline, CDR1 is MNHNS and CDR2 is SASEGT. V dropped 2 bases and J dropped 11 bases, with 11 bases sitting between them.

This clone was seen only once. V usage is TRBV11-2 and J usage is TRBJ2-1; 8 bases match TRBD1. The CDR3 spans 13 residues. Germline-derived CDR1 and CDR2 are SGHAT and FQNNGV. The ends lost 0 bases at V and 10 bases at J; junction bases unmatched: 2. This CDR3 reads CASSLDYRGEQFF. In nucleotides, the CDR3 is TGTGCCAGCAGCTTAGACTACAGGGGGGAGCAGTTCTTC.

The gene calls are TRBV6-6 and TRBJ2-7; 10 bases map to TRBD2. V lost 5 bases to trimming and J lost 3 bases; unmatched junction nucleotides: 10. The CDR3 has 16 residues. CDR1 and CDR2 (germline): MNHNY, SVGAGI (reference sequence). The CDR3 sequence: CASSPNTSGERYEQYF. The CDR3, as DNA: TGTGCCAGCAGTCCGAACACTAGCGGGGAACGCTACGAGCAGTACTTC.

The rearrangement links TRBV28 to TRBJ2-7; D call uncertain. V was trimmed by 5 bases and J by 3 bases, leaving 8 bases between them. CDR1 and CDR2 from the germline V gene are MDHEN and SYDVKM. This CDR3 spans 12 amino acids. The CDR3 DNA reads TGTGCCAGCAGTCCCCTAGGCTACGAGCAGTACTTC. Protein: CASSPLGYEQYF.

This chain connects TRBV5-6 to TRBJ2-5, with TRBD2 identical over 9 bases. V trimming: 0 bases; J trimming: 1 base; junction bases outside the gene matches: 4. Germline values: CDR1 SGHDT, CDR2 YYEEEE. The CDR3 contains 16 residues. The CDR3 reads CASSLEFSGGQETQYF. The CDR3 DNA follows: TGTGCCAGCAGCTTGGAGTTTAGCGGGGGCCAAGAGACCCAGTACTTC.

This chain connects TRBV4-1 to TRBJ2-7; the D gene is possibly TRBD2 (5 bases). This CDR3 region has 16 residues. Germline loops: CDR1 MGHRA, CDR2 YSYEKL. Between the trimmed V and J ends, which lost 2 bases and 0 bases, there was a span of 14 bases. The CDR3 DNA sequence: TGCGCCAGCAGCCAACAGGACTCGTTGCCCTCCTACGAGCAGTACTTC. Translating it yields CASSQQDSLPSYEQYF.

The V call is TRBV11-3, the J call TRBJ2-1, with TRBD2 matching 11 bases. Germline V gene sequence: CDR1 SGHNT, CDR2 YENEEA. V was clipped by 0 bases and J by 3 bases; unmatched bases: 1. This CDR3 has 16 residues. The CDR3 nucleotides read TGTGCCAGCAGCTTAGATGGACTAGCGGGCTACAATGAGCAGTTCTTC. It translates to CASSLDGLAGYNEQFF.

The V and J genes are TRBV27 and TRBJ2-1; 7 positions match TRBD2. The CDR3 length is 16 residues. Looked up from germline, CDR1 is MNHEY and CDR2 is SMNVEV (reference sequence). V was pared by 6 bases and J by 7 bases, with 15 bases of the junction left unmatched. CDR3 DNA: TGTGCCAGCAGGCCACAGGCGGGGGTATTAGGAAATGAGCAGTTCTTC. Protein product: CASRPQAGVLGNEQFF.

The genes are TRBV19 and TRBJ1-5; D is ambiguous. The CDR3 runs 13 residues. Germline V CDR1 and CDR2: LNHDA, SQIVND (reference sequence). Trimming took off 10 bases at V and 7 bases at J, with 17 bases between the two ends. CDR3 region: CAIWGGFGQPQHF. The CDR3, as DNA: TGTGCCATCTGGGGAGGGTTCGGCCAGCCCCAGCATTTT. Combining the CDR3 with reference TRBV19 and TRBJ1-5 gives the whole variable domain DGGITQSPKYLFRKEGQNVTLSCEQNLNHDAMYWYRQDPGQGLRLIYYSQIVNDFQKGDIAEGYSVSREKKESFPLTVTSAQKNPTAFYLCAIWGGFGQPQHFGDGTRLSIL.

This clone was observed a single time. The rearrangement uses TRBV6-1 and TRBJ1-5; TRBD1 might be the D (5 bases). V was shortened by 1 base and J by 1 base, with 11 bases between the two germline ends. CDR3 length: 16 residues. Per the germline V gene, CDR1 is MNHNS and CDR2 is SASEGT. The DNA for the CDR3 is TGTGCCAGCAGTGAAGGGGGCGGGGGGAGCAATCAGCCCCAGCATTTT. This encodes CASSEGGGGSNQPQHF.

This clone was detected many times. The chain combines TRBV14 with TRBJ2-7; 12 bases map to TRBD2. This CDR3 comprises 19 residues. The ends lost 4 bases at V and 5 bases at J; junction bases unmatched: 18. Looked up from germline, CDR1 is SGHDN and CDR2 is FVKESK. CDR3 region: CASSRYRPKLAGGPHEQYF. CDR3 nucleotide sequence: TGTGCCAGCAGCCGGTACCGCCCGAAACTAGCGGGAGGTCCCCACGAGCAGTACTTC.

The gene calls are TRBV7-9 and TRBJ2-2; a possible D gene is TRBD1 (6 bases). Germline assignment: CDR1 SEHNR and CDR2 FQNEAQ (reference sequence). Trimming left V 3 bases short and J 4 bases short, with 21 bases between. This CDR3 contains 18 residues. The CDR3 sequence is CASSFRLLDRVGTGELFF. The CDR3 DNA is TGTGCCAGCAGCTTCCGACTCCTGGACAGAGTTGGCACCGGGGAGCTGTTTTTT.

This chain links TRBV19 with TRBJ2-2, with a weak D call TRBD1 (5 bases). With 8 bases removed from V and 1 base from J, the gap between germline ends came to 14 bases. In germline, CDR1 is LNHDA, CDR2 SQIVND (reference sequence). The CDR3 sequence is 15 residues long. CDR3: CASFPYTGNTGELFF. The CDR3 DNA reads as TGTGCCAGTTTTCCTTATACAGGGAACACCGGGGAGCTGTTTTTT.

The J gene is TRBJ1-1, the V gene TRBV6-6; 7 bases map to TRBD1. This CDR3 is 16 amino acids long. Trimming removed 0 bases from V and 0 bases from J; junction bases left unmatched: 4. Germline CDR1 and CDR2: MNHNY and SVGAGI (reference sequence). CDR3 DNA sequence: TGTGCCAGCAGTTACTCCGGACAGGACCTGAACACTGAAGCTTTCTTT. It yields the protein CASSYSGQDLNTEAFF.

This chain connects TRBV5-1 to TRBJ2-4; no reliable D call. The germline V gene encodes CDR1 SGHRS and CDR2 YFSETQ. The germline V and J ends were trimmed by 0 bases and 6 bases, with 10 bases remaining between them. This CDR3 contains 14 residues. CDR3: CASSLAGRLNIQYF. CDR3 sequence (DNA): TGCGCCAGCAGCTTGGCCGGTCGCTTAAACATTCAGTACTTC.

The chain links TRBV5-1 to TRBJ2-4; 10 bases match TRBD2. Germline assignment: CDR1 SGHRS and CDR2 YFSETQ. Losses at the gene ends were 3 bases for V and 10 bases for J; bases not matched to a gene: 13. The CDR3 is 16 residues long. CDR3 amino acids: CASSWTSGRVRGIQYF. CDR3 DNA: TGCGCCAGCAGCTGGACTAGCGGACGGGTACGGGGGATTCAGTACTTC.